The clone carrying this T cell receptor beta chain was seen more than once but under ten times. Its antigen remains unknown. J lost 4 bases, V lost 3 bases, and 8 bases had no gene match. The CDR3 sequence is 15 residues long. Germline CDR1 LNHDA, CDR2 SQIVND (reference sequence). Researchers ran the PCR with 60 Vbeta and 13 Jbeta primers. Produced via immunoSEQ multiplex PCR; TCRdb's table is partial and in-frame only. This sample has about 110,000 clones, with more than 60% found just once. This specimen comes from a study of cytomegalovirus exposure and HLA in healthy donors. Study-level results: Sequencing likely generated an artifact that appeared as a cluster of highly shared sequence variants. In a later analysis, several top co-occurrence clusters appeared linked to parvovirus B19, influenza, CMV and Epstein-Barr virus. The authors reported that TCR beta sequences could predict HLA-A and HLA-B alleles. These predictions were accurate for most subjects in the first cohort. DRB1 showed the most TCR associations and HLA-C the fewest in a later analysis, as rates varied by HLA locus.

The chain is built from TRBV19 and TRBJ1-1, with TRBD1 matching 7 bases. This clonotype was sampled from a man aged 25 to 40 in good health and CMV-seropositive. The sequenced material came from PBMCs. CDR3 loop: CASSMNFQGGTEAFF. CDR3 coding DNA: TGTGCCAGTAGTATGAATTTCCAGGGGGGCACTGAAGCTTTCTTT.